The clone carrying this T cell receptor (beta chain) has ten or more counts. What it binds is unknown. Germline CDR1 reads SGHTA; CDR2 reads FQGNSA. Germline trimming cut 1 base from V and 3 bases from J; bases unmatched to any gene: 2. This CDR3 region has 16 residues. These data originate in a study of T cell repertoires in cytomegalovirus infection. TCRdb re-called the reads with MiXCR, one entry per CDR3 protein. Of fewer than 550,000 distinct CDR3 sequences in the sample, around 10% were seen once. General study points: HLA-C-restricted CMV-specific TCR beta clonotypes were dominant in the ex vivo response.

The chain has TRBV7-2 and TRBJ2-2, with 10 bases lining up with TRBD2. The source is a human donor in good health (CMV status not recorded). Some clones in this sample may be carry-over from other donors' samples. Sequencing was done on a sample of PBMCs. The CDR3 sequence is CASSLGLAGYTGELFF. The CDR3, as DNA: TGTGCCAGCAGCTTAGGACTAGCGGGCTACACCGGGGAGCTGTTTTTT.